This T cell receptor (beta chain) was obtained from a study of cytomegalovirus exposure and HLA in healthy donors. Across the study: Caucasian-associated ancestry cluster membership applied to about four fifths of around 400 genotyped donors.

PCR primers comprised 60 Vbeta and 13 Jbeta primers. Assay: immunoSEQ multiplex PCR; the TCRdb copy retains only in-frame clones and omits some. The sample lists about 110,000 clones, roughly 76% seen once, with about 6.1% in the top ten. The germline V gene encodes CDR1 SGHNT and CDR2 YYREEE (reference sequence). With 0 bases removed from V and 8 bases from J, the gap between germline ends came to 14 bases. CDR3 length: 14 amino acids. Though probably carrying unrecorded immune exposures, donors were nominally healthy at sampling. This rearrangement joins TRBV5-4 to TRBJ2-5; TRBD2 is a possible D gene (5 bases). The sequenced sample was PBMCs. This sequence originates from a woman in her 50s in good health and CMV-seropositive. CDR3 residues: CASSLGGGRGTQYF. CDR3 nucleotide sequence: TGTGCCAGCAGCTTGGGGGGTGGGAGAGGAACCCAGTACTTC.